A single sample is the source of the 5 T cell receptor beta chains below, sequenced in a study of naive and memory T cell subsets. TCR cDNA received a 3' ligated oligonucleotide that carried a UMI. Ligated cDNA underwent four rounds of PCR with nested alpha and beta constant region primers and SP2. Each CDR3 protein is one row after TCRdb ran MiXCR on the 5' RACE reads. The sample contains roughly 30,000 distinct CDR3 sequences, 16% of which appear only once. The receptor set was obtained from a female donor in good health.

The chain employs TRBV12-5 and TRBJ1-3, with 8 bases identical to TRBD1. There are 16 residues in the CDR3. Unmatched junction bases numbered 9, after V lost 0 bases and J lost 8 bases. Per the germline V gene, CDR1 is LGHNT and CDR2 is FRNRAP. The CDR3 is CASGLVLSGGADTIYF. CDR3 coding DNA: TGTGCTAGTGGTTTGGTACTGTCAGGGGGCGCAGACACCATATATTTT.

This chain uses TRBV5-1 with TRBJ1-6, with TRBD1 matching 8 bases. CDR1 is SGHRS, CDR2 YFSETQ, per germline. The CDR3 consists of 14 residues. With 0 bases clipped from V and 8 bases from J, the junction kept 1 base outside the gene matches. This CDR3 is CASSLAGGDSPLHF. The CDR3 bases are TGCGCCAGCAGCTTGGCAGGGGGCGATTCACCCCTCCACTTT.

This clonotype was seen ten or more times. The chain joins TRBV19 to TRBJ1-2; 7 bases match TRBD1. The CDR3 sequence is 13 residues long. V dropped 5 bases and J dropped 4; count of bases not matched to a gene: 4. The germline CDR1 and CDR2 sequences are LNHDA and SQIVND (reference sequence). The chain's CDR3 is CASSLGTAYGYTF. CDR3 in DNA: TGTGCCAGTAGTCTCGGGACAGCCTATGGCTACACCTTC.

By share, this clonotype counts as medium-sized. The chain uses TRBV20-1 and TRBJ2-3; TRBD2 matches at 8 bases. CDR3 length: 14 amino acids. V lost 1 base to trimming and J lost 6 bases; unmatched junction nucleotides: 6. Germline V CDR1 and CDR2: DFQATT, SNEGSKA (reference sequence). As DNA, the CDR3 is TGCAGTGCTAGAGCCGGGGGGGCCGACGATACGCAGTATTTT. Protein product: CSARAGGADDTQYF.

This clonotype was seen many times. The gene calls are TRBV20-1 and TRBJ1-1, with a weak D call TRBD1 (6 bases). With 7 bases removed from V and 5 bases from J, the gap between germline ends came to 11 bases. Per the germline V gene, CDR1 is DFQATT and CDR2 is SNEGSKA (reference sequence). This CDR3 is 11 amino acids long. CDR3 residues: CSGTGRTEAFF. Here the CDR3 DNA reads TGCAGTGGCACAGGGAGAACTGAAGCTTTCTTT.